This TCR beta chain was documented in a study of T cells in Graves' hyperthyroidism and ophthalmopathy (dated 2019 in TCRdb). For the wider study: Peripheral blood samples were taken at the time of initial diagnosis, prior to any treatment. TCR V-J signatures able to tell the groups apart were searched for in a discovery cohort of 95 to 100 patients, of whom over 40 had Graves' ophthalmopathy and some 60 had stable Graves' hyperthyroidism. After blood sampling, hyperthyroidism patients were treated with methimazole at a starting dose of 30 mg daily, and ophthalmopathy patients were treated with high-dose intravenous methylprednisolone. The paper reports TCR Vbeta CDR3 sequencing of 130 to 150 peripheral blood samples: approximately 41 ophthalmopathy, around 80 hyperthyroidism and around 17 progressor patients. The approximately 100 discovery patients were randomly split 7:3 into training and test sets. In more than 5 Graves' hyperthyroidism patients, the study also compared T-cell repertoires from thyroid tissue with T-cell repertoires from blood. Prospective prediction of ophthalmopathy was tested in an independent validation cohort consisting of under 20 hyperthyroidism patients and approximately 16 patients who later progressed to ophthalmopathy. What the work shows at the level of the full study, not this receptor alone: Sample size was not statistically predetermined, and investigators were not blinded to group allocation. In validation, the model predicted progression to ophthalmopathy with roughly 66% sensitivity and about 72% specificity, a median of 6.5 months before onset. A 13 V-J signature model separated ophthalmopathy from stable hyperthyroidism, with 87.88% sensitivity and 81.08% specificity in cross-validation and 80%/75% in testing. Blood samples also contained most of the expanded thyroid clonotypes (frequency above 0.001), which suggests that blood repertoires may reflect thyroid immune responses.

From the cysteine up to the phenylalanine, the CDR3 has a length of 13 residues. CDR3 DNA is the only sequence kept; it has 39 bases, read in frame from the first base. The junction shows trimming of 2 bases on V and 0 bases on J, plus 2 bases between the germline ends. CDR1 and CDR2, per the germline V gene, are MNHNS and SASEGT. TCR beta CDR3 regions were amplified from RNA transcripts. The TCR CDR3 was subjected to a first round of RT-PCR using the HTBI primer set and the Qiagen OneStep RT-PCR kit. Libraries were constructed in a second round of multiplex PCR, after which size selection and purification were performed. Paired-end sequencing of the libraries was performed with 100 bp reads on an Illumina HiSeq2000. The authors' pipeline ran thus. SOAPnuke was used to process the raw data, with reads discarded if the reads contained adapters or uncalled bases, had a mean Phred below 15, or lacked an exact constant-primer or identifier match. High-quality paired reads were merged with COPE v1.2.5, and unique nucleotide sequences were defined as clonotypes. MiTCR v1.1 was used to align clonotypes to the IMGT TRBV, TRBD and TRBJ reference segments. The analysis was restricted to V-J combinations with a frequency above 0.0001, which together covered 98% to 99.2% of the repertoires. A TCS score was defined as the ratio of F50 (clonal expansion) to E x V (chaos), with BLOSUM62-based TCRdist applied between CDR3 peptides within each V-J. Welch's t-statistics and random forest reduced around 520 V-J features to 13, which were used in a naive Bayes classifier (R e1071). The public reads were reprocessed in TCRdb via fastp at Q25 and MiXCR, keeping in-frame beta chains. Identical CDR3 protein sequences are pooled into one entry, listed with their most common genes and DNA. The authors' filters were not applied to this entry. A total of under 350,000 distinct CDR3 sequences appear in this sample, 15% to 20% of them only once. Approximately 54% of the sample is in the top ten clones.

Concerning this clonotype: Its antigen is unknown. The sample holds no much larger clone one base away, and base qualities are not on file.

Stable Graves' hyperthyroidism was defined as the absence of progression to ophthalmopathy over 18 months of follow-up. The hyperthyroidism patients were between 18 and 65 years old and newly diagnosed, with a disease duration of less than 2 months. Exclusion was applied to patients with uncontrolled infections, other autoimmune diseases, pregnancy or lactation. Diagnoses relied on clinical symptoms, serum thyroxine and TRAb, thyroid ultrasound and orbital computed tomography. PBMCs were isolated from around 10 ml of fresh peripheral blood by Ficoll-Paque density gradient centrifugation. Total RNA was extracted using Trizol reagent, and RNA quality was assessed on an Agilent 2100 Bioanalyzer.

The receptor's source is a woman between 45 and 60 years old with Graves' hyperthyroidism. Material: blood. The sequence is built from TRBV6-1 and TRBJ2-4, with no confident D gene call. The CDR3 protein sequence reads: CASSELAKNIQYF. The sequence in DNA is TGTGCCAGCAGTGAATTAGCCAAAAACATTCAGTACTTC.